The 14 T cell receptor beta chains below come from one sample, sequenced in a study of PD-1 blockade in classical Hodgkin lymphoma. The table came from immunoSEQ multiplex PCR; TCRdb's copy has only in-frame clones and leaves some out. The sample has over 50,000 clones, about 84% seen once. Every patient experienced relapse after autologous stem cell transplantation, and brentuximab vedotin exposure varied. This specimen was peripheral blood mononuclear cells (PBMCs), taken at baseline. All receptors derive from a human donor with classical Hodgkin lymphoma.

V usage is TRBV7-2 and J usage is TRBJ2-7, with 11 bases that match TRBD2. This CDR3 is 13 amino acids long. Unmatched junction bases numbered 0, after V lost 2 bases and J lost 6 bases. The V gene's germline CDR1 is SGHTA and CDR2 FQGNSA. The CDR3 here is CASSLLAGGEQYF. DNA for the CDR3: TGTGCCAGCAGCTTACTAGCGGGGGGCGAGCAGTACTTC.

J is TRBJ2-7 and V is TRBV18; 7 positions agree with TRBD2. The CDR3 length is 14 residues. The germline V gene encodes CDR1 KGHSH and CDR2 LQKENI. V was pared by 1 base and J by 6 bases, with 6 bases of the junction left unmatched. CDR3: CASSPRSGTVEQYV. In nucleotides, the CDR3 is TGTGCCAGCTCACCACGAAGCGGGACCGTCGAGCAGTACGTC.

V is TRBV5-4 and J is TRBJ1-2, with no clear D. V lost 1 base, J lost 4 bases, and 11 bases lay in between. There are 14 residues in the CDR3. Germline-derived CDR1 and CDR2 are SGHNT and YYREEE (reference sequence). The CDR3 loop reads CASSLNGGPYGYTF. The CDR3 DNA reads TGTGCCAGCAGCTTGAACGGAGGTCCCTATGGCTACACCTTC.

V usage is TRBV7-9 and J usage is TRBJ2-2; 9 bases are shared with TRBD1. Germline assignment: CDR1 SEHNR and CDR2 FQNEAQ (reference sequence). CDR3 length equals 15 residues. The junction had 2 bases not matched to a gene; V was cut back by 3 bases and J by 3 bases. The CDR3 reads CASSFRQGDTGELFF. The CDR3 DNA is TGTGCCAGCAGCTTTAGACAGGGGGACACCGGGGAGCTGTTTTTT.

The chain couples TRBV4-1 to TRBJ2-3; TRBD2 matches at 10 bases. The CDR3 totals 17 residues. Germline assignment: CDR1 MGHRA and CDR2 YSYEKL. Trimming cost V 0 bases and J 2 bases; bases outside gene matches: 5. CDR3: CASSQESLAGNTDTQYF. The CDR3, as DNA: TGCGCCAGCAGCCAAGAGTCACTAGCGGGGAACACAGATACGCAGTATTTT.

The chain is built from TRBV27 and TRBJ2-7, with D possibly TRBD1 on 6 matching bases. Between the trimmed V and J ends, which lost 5 bases and 1 base, there was a span of 21 bases. Germline CDR1 reads MNHEY; CDR2 reads SMNVEV (reference sequence). This CDR3 is built from 17 residues. The DNA for the CDR3 is TGTGCCAGCAGTCAAGCGACAACAGGGCTGGGTTCCTACGAGCAGTACTTC. Amino acids: CASSQATTGLGSYEQYF.

V usage is TRBV27 and J usage is TRBJ2-1, with D possibly being TRBD1 or TRBD2 (5 bases each). There are 16 residues in the CDR3. Trimming took off 1 base at V and 0 bases at J, with 10 bases between the two ends. Germline V gene data show CDR1 as MNHEY and CDR2 as SMNVEV (reference sequence). The CDR3 spells CASSLLGVTSYNEQFF. The CDR3 nucleotides read TGTGCCAGCAGTTTATTGGGGGTCACCTCCTACAATGAGCAGTTCTTC.

Notes on this clone: Relative to the germline gene, one junction end is altered; a read error may explain this. The rearrangement uses TRBV5-1 and TRBJ2-6, with D perhaps assigned TRBD1 or TRBD2 (5 bases each). This CDR3 is built from 15 residues. CDR1 is SGHRS and CDR2 is YFSETQ in the germline V gene. The CDR3 DNA is TGCGCCAGCAGCCTAGACAGATCCGGGGCCAACATCCTGACTTTC. This codes for CASSLDRSGANILTF.

The rearrangement links TRBV7-9 to TRBJ2-1; possibly TRBD2 for D (6 bases). Germline V gives CDR1 SEHNR, CDR2 FQNEAQ (reference sequence). The length of the CDR3 is 15 residues. V lost 3 bases and J 5 bases, leaving 14 bases between the germline ends. The DNA for the CDR3 is TGTGCCAGCAGCTTGCCACGCGGGACCCACAATGAGCAGTTCTTC. It translates to CASSLPRGTHNEQFF.

This clone was detected once. The CDR3 DNA reads TGTGCCAGCAGCTTAGATCAGGGGGGGACTAGCGTCTCCTACGAGCAGTACTTC. Encoded protein: CASSLDQGGTSVSYEQYF. The V and J genes are TRBV11-3 and TRBJ2-7, with TRBD2 matching 10 bases. V was clipped by 0 bases and J by 0 bases; unmatched bases: 8. CDR1 is SGHNT, CDR2 YENEEA, per germline. CDR3 length: 18 amino acids. The full variable domain, rest sourced from reference TRBV11-3 and TRBJ2-7, is EAGVVQSPRYKIIEKKQPVAFWCNPISGHNTLYWYLQNLGQGPELLIRYENEEAVDDSQLPKDRFSAERLKGVDSTLKIQPAELGDSAVYLCASSLDQGGTSVSYEQYFGPGTRLTVT.

This clone has just one count. The chain links TRBV11-2 to TRBJ2-3, with a weak D call TRBD2 (6 bases). Germline CDR1 and CDR2: SGHAT and FQNNGV. Trimming removed 4 bases at V and 3 bases at J, with 11 bases between. The length of the CDR3 is 14 residues. The CDR3 here is CASSSNRGTDTQYF. In nucleotides, the CDR3 is TGTGCCAGCAGCTCGAACCGGGGGACAGATACGCAGTATTTT.

The CDR3 DNA is TGCGCCAGCAGCCAAGGTCGGGACAGCTACCCGAATGGCTACACCTTC. Protein sequence: CASSQGRDSYPNGYTF. This sequence joins TRBV4-3 and TRBJ1-2; 7 bases align to TRBD1. The CDR3 has 16 amino acids. J gave up 6 bases and V 1 base, and 11 bases lay outside the gene matches. CDR1 is LGHNA, CDR2 YSLEER, per germline.

J is TRBJ2-7 and V is TRBV11-2; the match to TRBD2 covers 7 bases. The V gene's germline CDR1 is SGHAT and CDR2 FQNNGV. With 5 bases clipped from V and 4 bases from J, the junction kept 8 bases outside the gene matches. The length of the CDR3 is 14 residues. CDR3 sequence: CASSDYSGGYEQYF. The CDR3 DNA follows: TGTGCCAGCAGCGATTATTCCGGGGGGTACGAGCAGTACTTC.

This chain uses TRBV6-1 with TRBJ2-7; D tentatively reads TRBD1 or TRBD2 (5 bases each). V lost 6 bases and J 4 bases, leaving 19 bases between the germline ends. CDR1 MNHNS and CDR2 SASEGT come from the germline V gene. The CDR3 runs 15 residues. CDR3 in amino acids: CASRDGPGRLYEQYV. CDR3 coding DNA: TGTGCCAGCAGGGACGGGCCGGGACGGCTATACGAGCAGTACGTC.